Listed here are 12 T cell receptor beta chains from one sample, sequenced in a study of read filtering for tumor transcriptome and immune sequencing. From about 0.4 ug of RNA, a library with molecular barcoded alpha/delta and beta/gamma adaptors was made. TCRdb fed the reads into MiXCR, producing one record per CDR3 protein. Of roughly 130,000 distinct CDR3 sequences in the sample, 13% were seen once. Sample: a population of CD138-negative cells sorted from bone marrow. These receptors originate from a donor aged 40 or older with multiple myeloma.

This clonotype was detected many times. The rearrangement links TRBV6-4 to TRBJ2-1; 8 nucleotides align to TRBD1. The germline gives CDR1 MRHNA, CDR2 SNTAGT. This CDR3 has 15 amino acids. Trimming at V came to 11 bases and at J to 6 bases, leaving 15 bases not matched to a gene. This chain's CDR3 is CASCLGRGRSNEQFF. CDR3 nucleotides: TGTGCCTCCTGCTTAGGCAGGGGGCGATCCAATGAGCAGTTCTTC.

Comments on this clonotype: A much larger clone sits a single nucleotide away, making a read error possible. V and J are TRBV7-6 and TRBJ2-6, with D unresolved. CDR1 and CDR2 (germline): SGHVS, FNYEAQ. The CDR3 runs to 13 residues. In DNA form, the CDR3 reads TGTACCAGCAGCCTTCCTGGGGCCAACGTCCTGACTTTC. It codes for CTSSLPGANVLTF.

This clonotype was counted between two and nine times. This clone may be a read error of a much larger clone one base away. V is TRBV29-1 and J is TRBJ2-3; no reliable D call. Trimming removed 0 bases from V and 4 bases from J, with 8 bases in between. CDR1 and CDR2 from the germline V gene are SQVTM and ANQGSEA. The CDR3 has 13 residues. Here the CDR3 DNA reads TGCAGCGTTGAAGAGGTCGCTGCAGATACGCAGTATTTT. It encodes CSVEEVAADTQYF.

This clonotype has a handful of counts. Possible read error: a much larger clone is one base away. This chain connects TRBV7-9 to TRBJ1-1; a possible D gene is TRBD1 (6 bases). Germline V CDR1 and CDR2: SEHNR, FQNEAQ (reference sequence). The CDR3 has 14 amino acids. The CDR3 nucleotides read TGTGCCAGCTGCTTACAGGGTAGGAACACTGAAGCTTTCTTT. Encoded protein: CASCLQGRNTEAFF.

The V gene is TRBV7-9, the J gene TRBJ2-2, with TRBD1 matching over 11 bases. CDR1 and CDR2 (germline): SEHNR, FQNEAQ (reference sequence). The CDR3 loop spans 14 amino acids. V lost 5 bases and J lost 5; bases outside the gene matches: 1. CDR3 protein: CASSGQGATGELFF. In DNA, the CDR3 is TGTGCCAGCAGCGGACAGGGGGCGACCGGGGAGCTGTTTTTT.

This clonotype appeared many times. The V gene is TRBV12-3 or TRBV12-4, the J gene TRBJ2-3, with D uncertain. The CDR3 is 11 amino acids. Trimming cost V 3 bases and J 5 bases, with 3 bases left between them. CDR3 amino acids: CASSFLDTQYF. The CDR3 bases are TGTGCCAGCAGTTTCTTAGATACGCAGTATTTT.

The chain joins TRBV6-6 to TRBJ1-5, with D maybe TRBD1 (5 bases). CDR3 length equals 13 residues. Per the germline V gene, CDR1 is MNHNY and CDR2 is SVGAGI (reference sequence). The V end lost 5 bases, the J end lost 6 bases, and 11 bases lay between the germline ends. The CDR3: CASSPGMGQPQHF. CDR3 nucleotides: TGTGCCAGCAGTCCAGGGATGGGTCAGCCCCAGCATTTT.

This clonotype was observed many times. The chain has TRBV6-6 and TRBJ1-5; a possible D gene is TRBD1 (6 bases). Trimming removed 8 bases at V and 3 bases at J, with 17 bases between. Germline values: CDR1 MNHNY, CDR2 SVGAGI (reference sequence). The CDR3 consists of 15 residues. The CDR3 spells CASGGATGINQPQHF. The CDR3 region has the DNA TGTGCCAGCGGGGGGGCTACAGGGATCAATCAGCCCCAGCATTTT.

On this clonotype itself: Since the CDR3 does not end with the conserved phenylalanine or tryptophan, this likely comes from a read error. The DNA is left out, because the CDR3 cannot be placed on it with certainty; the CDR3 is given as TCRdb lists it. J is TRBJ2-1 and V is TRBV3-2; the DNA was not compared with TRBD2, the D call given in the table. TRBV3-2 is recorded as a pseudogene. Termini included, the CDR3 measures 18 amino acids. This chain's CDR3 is CASSGREGYGSSYNEQFY.

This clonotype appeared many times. The CDR3 sequence: CASSYSGQLNTEAFF. DNA for the CDR3: TGTGCCAGCAGTTACTCCGGTCAGCTGAACACTGAAGCTTTCTTT. The chain combines TRBV6-5 with TRBJ1-1; D unresolved. This CDR3 is 15 amino acids long. Germline CDR1 is MNHEY and CDR2 is SVGAGI. Trimming stripped 0 bases from V and 0 bases from J, with 8 bases between.

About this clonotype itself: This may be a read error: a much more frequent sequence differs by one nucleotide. The CDR3 bases are TGCGCCAGCAGTCGAGGACTAGCGGGAGGGCCGGGCACAGGTACGCAGTATTTT. Amino acid sequence: CASSRGLAGGPGTGTQYF. This chain links TRBV5-1 with TRBJ2-3, with 15 bases identical to TRBD2. This CDR3 region has 18 residues. In germline, CDR1 is SGHRS, CDR2 YFSETQ.

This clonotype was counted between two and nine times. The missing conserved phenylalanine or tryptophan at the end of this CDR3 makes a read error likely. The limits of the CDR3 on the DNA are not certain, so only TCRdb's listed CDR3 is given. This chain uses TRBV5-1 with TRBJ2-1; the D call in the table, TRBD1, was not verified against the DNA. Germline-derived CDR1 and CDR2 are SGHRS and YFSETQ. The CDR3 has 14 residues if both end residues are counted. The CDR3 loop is CASSSGTGSNEQIS.